The sequence of this T cell receptor beta chain was determined in a study of T-cell memory formation after mild COVID-19 listed by TCRdb under 2021. Regarding the study in general: TCR sequence clusters from the two donors were largely donor specific. Two young, previously healthy adult volunteers, one female and one male, were included in the cohort. In a couple of donors, T-cell clones that expanded and contracted after mild COVID-19 were tracked by sequencing TCRalpha and TCRbeta repertoires over time. Overall study outcomes, separate from this receptor: The second-wave clones that peaked on day 37 were not confirmed to be SARS-CoV-2 specific. The detection of some responding clones in pre-infection memory suggests that pre-existing cross-reactive memory T cells joined the SARS-CoV-2 response. Contracting CD4+ clones appeared mostly in the CM and EM memory subsets, whereas CD8+ clones were enriched in EMRA. The study included only a couple of mild cases, and larger cohorts that include severe cases with pre-infection samples were judged to be necessary. From day 15 to 85, contracting clones showed balanced CD4/CD8 phenotypes, whereas a second wave of clones that expanded from day 15 to 37 leaned towards CD4+.

The listed sequencing device is Illumina NovaSeq 6000. TCRalpha and TCRbeta cDNA libraries were built by 5'RACE with constant-segment primers, adding sample barcodes and unique molecular identifiers. Trizol reagent was used to extract RNA from every sample. Library amplification was performed in two PCR steps, and a second sample barcode and Illumina TruSeq adapters were introduced in the second step. Sequencing of libraries was performed on an Illumina NovaSeq with 2 x 150 bp paired-end reads. The original pipeline was this. With migec v1.2.7, reads were demultiplexed and then collapsed into UMI-guided consensus sequences. With mixcr v2.1.11, UMI consensuses were aligned to TRA and TRB V and J templates and assembled into clonotypes. A clonotype was counted as expanded or contracted only when both edgeR and NoisET called the clonotype significant, with the noise models trained on biological replicates. For edgeR calls, the thresholds were a false discovery rate-adjusted p below 0.01 and a log2 fold-change of 1. PCA with hierarchical clustering of max-normalized trajectories of the 1000 most abundant clonotypes was used as exploratory dynamics analysis. Separately sequenced CD4+ and CD8+ repertoires were used to assign a CD4 or CD8 phenotype to each responding clone. TCRdb reworked the public reads: Q25 trimming with fastp, MiXCR clone assembly, productive beta chains retained. Rows are unified per CDR3 protein, each entry keeping the most common DNA and genes. The V and J calls were determined by TCRdb, not by the authors. The sample yields 350,000 to 400,000 distinct CDR3 sequences; around 20% were counted once. Approximately 12% of the sample belongs to the ten largest clones.

V drops 2 bases and J drops 5 bases, leaving 16 bases in between. CDR1 and CDR2 are read off the germline V gene (reference sequence) as GTSNPN and SVGIG. Taken from cysteine to phenylalanine, the CDR3 has 15 residues. Only the CDR3 part of the read is kept: 45 bases, read in frame from the first base. Ficoll-Paque density gradient centrifugation was the method used to isolate PBMCs. This clonotype has more than one count but fewer than ten. Its antigen is not yet known. No qualities accompany the bases; no much larger clone lies one base away. Here the chain combines TRBV30 and TRBJ2-1, and TRBD2 may be the D gene, going by 6 matching bases. The receptor was isolated from an adult woman who had mild COVID-19 (a few samples of this study predate the infection). The sample titles of this study are shuffled in the database, so cell type and time point are left out; the donor was told from shared clones. Sequenced input: PBMCs or a T cell subset sorted from them (not recorded which). The DNA sequence is TGTGCCTGGAGTCCCCTCCCGGGAGTAGACAATGAGCAGTTCTTC. This is translated as CAWSPLPGVDNEQFF.